The present entry profiles one T cell receptor (beta chain) with its context. This sample is part of a study of blood T cell repertoires in COVID-19. Germline loops: CDR1 MNHEY, CDR2 SMNVEV (reference sequence). The CDR3 loop spans 11 amino acids. V was clipped by 5 bases and J by 4 bases, with 6 bases between them. Assay used: immunoSEQ multiplex PCR; TCRdb lists only in-frame clones, some missing. The sample has roughly 320,000 clones, around nine tenths seen once; the top ten hold over 1%. The chain carries TRBV27 and TRBJ2-7; D is unresolved. The specimen was peripheral blood. The receptor was derived from a man between 65 and 85 years old with acute or convalescent COVID-19. CDR3 in amino acids: CASSPVYEQYF. The CDR3 bases are TGTGCCAGCAGTCCGGTGTACGAGCAGTACTTC.